A selection of T cell receptor beta chains follows, all from one sample in a study of control samples from healthy donors and cancer patients. TCRdb's copy holds only in-frame clones and misses some; the assay was immunoSEQ multiplex PCR. The sample lists some 80,000 clones, roughly 89% occurring once. Material: PBMCs. These receptors were taken from a woman in her sixties with head and neck cancer. Both conserved end residues are part of each CDR3. A D gene is named only where the DNA matches it firmly. Expanded clones get a size class; other rows say once, few or many, or leave the size out.

CDR3 DNA	CDR3 protein	J gene	V gene	D gene	clone size
TGTGCCAGCAGCCTATCCGGAGGGGAGACCCAGTACTTC	CASSLSGGETQYF	TRBJ2-5	TRBV12-3/TRBV12-4	-	-
TGTGCCAGTCGACAGGGTCTCGAGACCCAGTACTTC	CASRQGLETQYF	TRBJ2-5	TRBV19	TRBD1	-
TGTGCCAGCGGGGGCCGGGGTTCCGACCAAGAGACCCAGTACTTC	CASGGRGSDQETQYF	TRBJ2-5	TRBV6-5	-	-
TGTGCCACCAGTGATTTAGGGCTAGCGGGACAAGAGACCCAGTACTTC	CATSDLGLAGQETQYF	TRBJ2-5	TRBV24-1	TRBD2	-
TGTGCCAGCAGTTTATTTCAGGGGACCTACGAGCAGTACTTC	CASSLFQGTYEQYF	TRBJ2-7	TRBV27	-	once
TGTGCCAGCTCACCAAGTATCCCTAGCGGTGGGGAGCAGTACTTC	CASSPSIPSGGEQYF	TRBJ2-7	TRBV18	TRBD2	-
TGTGCCAGCAGTGAAACCCTCACCCTCCCTGGTGGCTACACCTTC	CASSETLTLPGGYTF	TRBJ1-2	TRBV6-1	-	once
TGTGCCAGCAGTGAACCTAGGGGACAGGGAAAATCACCCCTCCACTTT	CASSEPRGQGKSPLHF	TRBJ1-6	TRBV2	TRBD1	-
TGTGCCAGCAGTTACAGGGCATTCCAAGAGACCCAGTACTTC	CASSYRAFQETQYF	TRBJ2-5	TRBV6-2/TRBV6-3	-	-
TGCGCCAGCAGCTTGGTTGGGGGGGAAAAACTGTTTTTT	CASSLVGGEKLFF	TRBJ1-4	TRBV5-1	-	few
TGTGCCAGCAGCTTAGGAGGGCGAAATCAGCCCCAGCATTTT	CASSLGGRNQPQHF	TRBJ1-5	TRBV7-8	-	-
TGTGCCAGCGCAAGGAGGGTTCCAGCTAATGAAAAACTGTTTTTT	CASARRVPANEKLFF	TRBJ1-4	TRBV28	-	-
TGTGCCAGCAGTTTATATGGACCTGGTTCGAACACCGGGGAGCTGTTTTTT	CASSLYGPGSNTGELFF	TRBJ2-2	TRBV28	-	-
TGCGCCAGCAGCTTGGAGACAGGAGAGCAGCCCCAGCATTTT	CASSLETGEQPQHF	TRBJ1-5	TRBV5-1	-	few
TGCGCCAGCAGCATTACCAACTACGAGCAGTACTTC	CASSITNYEQYF	TRBJ2-7	TRBV5-1	-	-
TGTGCCAGCAGCTCAAGGACTAGCGGGGAGACCCAGTACTTC	CASSSRTSGETQYF	TRBJ2-5	TRBV7-9	TRBD2	-
TGTGCCAGCTCACGACTAGCGGGAGAATACAATGAGCAGTTCTTC	CASSRLAGEYNEQFF	TRBJ2-1	TRBV18	TRBD2	-
TGTGCCAGCAGCTTGGGGACAAATTACGAGCAGTACTTC	CASSLGTNYEQYF	TRBJ2-7	TRBV5-4	-	-
TGTGCCAGCACGGTGCGGAGGGCTGACAATGAGCAGTTCTTC	CASTVRRADNEQFF	TRBJ2-1	TRBV2	-	-
TGTGCCAGCAGTTATTTGGGGGCGAAGAACACTGAAGCTTTCTTT	CASSYLGAKNTEAFF	TRBJ1-1	TRBV28	-	-
TGTGCCAGCAGCCTTACAGGGAACACTGAAGCTTTCTTT	CASSLTGNTEAFF	TRBJ1-1	TRBV7-2	-	once
TGTGCCAGCAGCCACCGGCCGGGACAGGGACGTGACGGGGAGCTGTTTTTT	CASSHRPGQGRDGELFF	TRBJ2-2	TRBV5-5	TRBD1	-
TGTGCCAGCAGCTTAGACCCACCACTCCTAGCGGGAGTTCACGAGCAGTACTTC	CASSLDPPLLAGVHEQYF	TRBJ2-7	TRBV7-2	TRBD2	-
TGTGCCAGCTCACCGAATAGCGGGAGGGCCGTCAATGAGCAGTTCTTC	CASSPNSGRAVNEQFF	TRBJ2-1	TRBV18	TRBD2	-
TGTGCCAGTAGTAACAGAATGAAGACTAGCACAGATACGCAGTATTTT	CASSNRMKTSTDTQYF	TRBJ2-3	TRBV19	-	-
TGCGCCAGCAGCTCCCCGGGACAGGGAACATACGAGCAGTACTTC	CASSSPGQGTYEQYF	TRBJ2-7	TRBV5-1	TRBD1	-
TGTGCCAGCCGACAGACCTTGAACACTGAAGCTTTCTTT	CASRQTLNTEAFF	TRBJ1-1	TRBV18	-	-
TGTGCCAGCAGCCCAGGGACGAACACTGAAGCTTTCTTT	CASSPGTNTEAFF	TRBJ1-1	TRBV3-1/TRBV3-2	-	-
TGTGCCACCAGTGATGTGGTGAGCAATCAGCCCCAGCATTTT	CATSDVVSNQPQHF	TRBJ1-5	TRBV24-1	-	-
TGTGCCAGCAGCTTCGCAGATACGCAGTATTTT	CASSFADTQYF	TRBJ2-3	TRBV7-2	-	-
TGTGCCAGCAGCATGAGTAGCCCCCAAGAGACCCAGTACTTC	CASSMSSPQETQYF	TRBJ2-5	TRBV21-1	-	-
TGTGCCAGCAGTTTATCGGCAGGGGGACCGGGGGCTTTCTTT	CASSLSAGGPGAFF	TRBJ1-1	TRBV28	TRBD1	-
TGTGCCAGCAGACCCGACCGGACTAGCGGGAGATACGAGCAGTACTTC	CASRPDRTSGRYEQYF	TRBJ2-7	TRBV27	TRBD2	once
TGCAGCGTTCGGACAGGGGGCCAAGAGACCCAGTACTTC	CSVRTGGQETQYF	TRBJ2-5	TRBV29-1	TRBD1	-
TGTGCCGGCCGACAGAGACAGACATATGGCTACACCTTC	CAGRQRQTYGYTF	TRBJ1-2	TRBV19	-	-
TGCAGCGTAGCAGGACAGGGCGGCACAGATACGCAGTATTTT	CSVAGQGGTDTQYF	TRBJ2-3	TRBV29-1	TRBD1	-
TGCGCCAGCAGCCAAGATCCGGTGTATCGCCCGGGACTAGCGGACCAAGAGACCCAGTACTTC	CASSQDPVYRPGLADQETQYF	TRBJ2-5	TRBV4-1	TRBD2	-
TGTGCCAGTAGTATCTCCCCTAGCGCGGAAGAGACCCAGTACTTC	CASSISPSAEETQYF	TRBJ2-5	TRBV19	-	-
TGTGCCATCAGTGAGGACACCTACGATTTGCAGTACTTC	CAISEDTYDLQYF	TRBJ2-7	TRBV10-3	-	-
TGCGCCAGCAGTGGGGGACAGGGGGACGGGGAGCTGTTTTTT	CASSGGQGDGELFF	TRBJ2-2	TRBV10-1	TRBD1	-